The 22 T cell receptor beta chains below were found in one sample sequenced in a study of siplizumab effects on memory and regulatory T cells. Using immunoSEQ multiplex PCR, the repertoire was profiled, and TCRdb retains in-frame clones only, with some absent. The sample includes 70,000 to 100,000 clones, more than 85% of them seen just once. The sequenced sample was CD8+ T cells sorted from blood. These receptors all come from a human donor in good health.

J is TRBJ2-7 and V is TRBV7-9; TRBD2 matches at 9 bases. J lost 4 bases, V lost 5 bases, and 12 bases had no gene match. This CDR3 has 16 amino acids. Germline CDR1 SEHNR, CDR2 FQNEAQ (reference sequence). The CDR3, as DNA: TGTGCCAGCAGCCAGAAAGGCGGGAGGGCCGGTTACGAGCAGTACTTC. Translating it yields CASSQKGGRAGYEQYF.

The chain couples TRBV4-1 to TRBJ2-2, with a tentative D call TRBD1 (5 bases). Germline CDR1 is MGHRA and CDR2 is YSYEKL. Trimming took off 3 bases at V and 0 bases at J, with 14 bases between the two ends. The CDR3 is 17 amino acids. CDR3 nucleotide sequence: TGCGCCAGCAGCCATGGACGGCAGGGTTCGAACACCGGGGAGCTGTTTTTT. Translation: CASSHGRQGSNTGELFF.

The rearrangement joins TRBV4-1 to TRBJ1-5; D is ambiguous. The CDR3 covers 15 residues. V lost 0 bases and J lost 5, with 11 bases in between. Germline assignment: CDR1 MGHRA and CDR2 YSYEKL. CDR3 region: CASSQESGGYQPQHF. CDR3 nucleotide sequence: TGCGCCAGCAGCCAAGAGAGCGGCGGGTATCAGCCCCAGCATTTT.

The rearrangement links TRBV5-6 to TRBJ2-5; D is ambiguous. The germline V gene encodes CDR1 SGHDT and CDR2 YYEEEE. V lost 2 bases and J lost 1, with 9 bases in between. This CDR3 is 14 amino acids long. This CDR3 is CASSFSAAQETQYF. DNA of the CDR3: TGTGCCAGCAGCTTTTCCGCAGCCCAAGAGACCCAGTACTTC.

The chain couples TRBV10-3 to TRBJ2-5, with 7 bases aligning to TRBD1. V gave up 10 bases and J gave up 5 bases; unmatched junction bases: 7. CDR1 is ENHRY, CDR2 SYGVKD, per germline. CDR3 size: 12 residues. DNA for the CDR3: TGTGCCACCACCGACAGGGAGGAGACCCAGTACTTC. Its translation is CATTDREETQYF.

V gene TRBV27 combines with J gene TRBJ2-7, with D tentatively TRBD1 (6 bases). CDR3 length: 15 amino acids. Deletions cut 10 bases from V and 6 bases from J, with 25 bases between. Germline V gene data show CDR1 as MNHEY and CDR2 as SMNVEV (reference sequence). As DNA, the CDR3 is TGTGCCAACCTCCCGTCAACTGGCAGGGGCCGCGAGCAGTACTTC. Amino acid sequence: CANLPSTGRGREQYF.

The J gene is TRBJ1-2, the V gene TRBV4-1, with 9 bases that match TRBD1. V shed 1 base, J shed 7 bases, and the junction held 4 bases outside the gene matches. Germline V gene data show CDR1 as MGHRA and CDR2 as YSYEKL. The CDR3 consists of 14 residues. The CDR3 loop is CASSQGGTGPGYTF. CDR3 sequence (DNA): TGCGCCAGCAGCCAAGGTGGGACAGGGCCTGGCTACACCTTC.

The V call is TRBV6-6, the J call TRBJ2-7; TRBD2 matches at 13 bases. CDR1 and CDR2 from the germline V gene are MNHNY and SVGAGI (reference sequence). V shed 5 bases, J shed 3 bases, and the junction held 4 bases outside the gene matches. The CDR3 contains 15 residues. The CDR3 spells CASSAGLAGDYEQYF. Here the CDR3 DNA reads TGTGCCAGCAGTGCCGGACTAGCGGGGGACTACGAGCAGTACTTC.

The rearrangement uses TRBV11-3 and TRBJ2-7; D possibly corresponds to TRBD2 (6 bases). Trimming removed 1 base from V and 7 bases from J, with 14 bases in between. CDR1 SGHNT and CDR2 YENEEA come from the germline V gene. This CDR3 spans 14 amino acids. The CDR3 coding sequence is TGTGCCAGCAGCTTAGCCCCCTTTGGGGGGGAGCAGTACTTC. Translating it yields CASSLAPFGGEQYF.

V gene TRBV4-3 combines with J gene TRBJ2-7; D gene uncertain. In germline, CDR1 is LGHNA, CDR2 YSLEER. The CDR3 is 11 amino acids. Trimming cost V 3 bases and J 5 bases, with 5 bases left between them. The CDR3 loop reads CASSQGNEQYF. CDR3 in DNA: TGCGCCAGCAGCCAGGGAAACGAGCAGTACTTC.

The chain combines TRBV14 with TRBJ1-1, with a weak D call TRBD1 (6 bases). Germline V gene sequence: CDR1 SGHDN, CDR2 FVKESK. This CDR3 has 13 amino acids. Trimming pared 1 base from V and 4 bases from J, leaving 7 bases between. CDR3 residues: CASSQVGGTEAFF. CDR3 bases: TGTGCCAGCAGCCAAGTAGGGGGCACTGAAGCTTTCTTT.

The gene calls are TRBV9 and TRBJ2-2; no clear D gene. CDR1 and CDR2 (germline): SGDLS, YYNGEE. Trimming cost V 4 bases and J 0 bases, with 16 bases left between them. The CDR3 loop spans 17 amino acids. The CDR3 sequence: CASSPDRAGPNTGELFF. CDR3 nucleotide sequence: TGTGCCAGCAGCCCAGACCGGGCCGGACCGAACACCGGGGAGCTGTTTTTT.

The chain uses TRBV2 and TRBJ1-6; a weak D match, TRBD1 (5 bases). CDR1 is SNHLY, CDR2 FYNNEI, per germline. The CDR3 contains 13 residues. Deletions cut 7 bases from V and 10 bases from J, with 14 bases between. CDR3 residues: CASILGGSSPLHF. As DNA, the CDR3 is TGTGCCAGCATCCTCGGGGGAAGCTCACCCCTCCACTTT.

The rearrangement uses TRBV6-5 and TRBJ1-5, with 9 bases identical to TRBD1. Germline V CDR1 and CDR2: MNHEY, SVGAGI. With V trimmed by 7 bases and J by 6 bases, 10 bases remained unmatched. The CDR3 contains 15 residues. CDR3 coding DNA: TGTGCCAGCACCCCCAGGGGACAGGGCGGTCAGCCCCAGCATTTT. Amino acids: CASTPRGQGGQPQHF.

The V and J genes are TRBV5-1 and TRBJ2-1; D might be TRBD2 (5 bases). The germline CDR1 and CDR2 sequences are SGHRS and YFSETQ. The CDR3 spans 13 residues. With 2 bases removed from V and 7 bases from J, the gap between germline ends came to 10 bases. The DNA of the CDR3 is TGCGCCAGCAGCTTCCCTAGCTCTAATGAGCAGTTCTTC. Amino acids: CASSFPSSNEQFF.

V gene TRBV27 combines with J gene TRBJ2-7; D is undetermined. Germline lookup yields CDR1 MNHEY and CDR2 SMNVEV (reference sequence). This CDR3 is built from 15 residues. V lost 3 bases to trimming and J lost 3 bases, with 15 bases between them. The DNA for the CDR3 is TGTGCCAGCAGTTTGCTCCCTCAAGCGAACTACGAGCAGTACTTC. This gives the protein CASSLLPQANYEQYF.

J is TRBJ2-7 and V is TRBV6-5, with 10 nucleotides matching TRBD2. V shed 0 bases, J shed 5 bases, and the junction held 4 bases outside the gene matches. The CDR3 sequence is 15 residues long. CDR1 and CDR2 from the germline V gene are MNHEY and SVGAGI. CDR3 DNA sequence: TGTGCCAGCAGTTACTCCCCTAGCGGGAGCGACGAGCAGTACTTC. Its translation: CASSYSPSGSDEQYF.

The chain uses TRBV7-8 and TRBJ2-1; 13 nucleotides align to TRBD2. Looked up from germline, CDR1 is SGHVS and CDR2 is FQNEAQ. With 5 bases clipped from V and 8 bases from J, the junction kept 6 bases outside the gene matches. The CDR3 sequence is 15 residues long. CDR3 loop: CASSDWTSGSYEQFF. CDR3 coding DNA: TGTGCCAGCAGCGACTGGACTAGCGGGAGCTATGAGCAGTTCTTC.

This clone was recorded once. This chain links TRBV7-9 with TRBJ2-7; 10 bases line up with TRBD1. Germline assignment: CDR1 SEHNR and CDR2 FQNEAQ (reference sequence). The ends lost 0 bases at V and 2 bases at J; junction bases unmatched: 4. The CDR3 has 16 amino acids. This chain's CDR3 is CASSLASDRGTYEQYF. The CDR3 nucleotides are TGTGCCAGCAGCTTAGCCTCGGACAGGGGGACCTACGAGCAGTACTTC.

Of note for this clone: The same CDR3 is also encoded by other DNA sequences in this sample. The chain is built from TRBV27 and TRBJ2-7; D is uncertain. Germline values: CDR1 MNHEY, CDR2 SMNVEV (reference sequence). CDR3 length: 13 amino acids. Trimming stripped 2 bases from V and 2 bases from J, with 7 bases between. The CDR3 nucleotides read TGTGCCAGCAGTTTAGGCCTAGCCTACGAGCAGTACTTC. Its protein product is CASSLGLAYEQYF.

This rearrangement joins TRBV7-9 to TRBJ2-2, with D possibly matching TRBD1 (5 bases). Germline CDR1 SEHNR, CDR2 FQNEAQ (reference sequence). The CDR3 spans 13 residues. V lost 1 base and J 6 bases, leaving 6 bases between the germline ends. The CDR3 loop is CASSLVGAGELFF. As DNA, the CDR3 is TGTGCCAGCAGCTTAGTAGGGGCCGGGGAGCTGTTTTTT.

The chain recombines TRBV4-3 with TRBJ2-3; D unresolved. CDR1 and CDR2 from the germline V gene are LGHNA and YSLEER. The germline V and J ends were trimmed by 4 bases and 2 bases, with 13 bases remaining between them. The CDR3 extends over 15 amino acids. This chain's CDR3 is CASSPSSGITDTQYF. CDR3 DNA sequence: TGCGCCAGCAGCCCCTCAAGTGGGATCACAGATACGCAGTATTTT.